The next 20 T cell receptor beta chains were all read from a single sample in a study of neurological immune-mediated disorders. TCRdb re-called the 5' RACE reads with MiXCR, one entry per CDR3 protein. The repertoire holds 15,000 to 20,000 distinct CDR3 sequences, with roughly a tenth as singletons. The sample comprised CD8+ T cells from blood. Receptors were obtained from a woman aged 50 to 65 in good health.

This clonotype was picked up many times. The V call is TRBV7-7, the J call TRBJ2-1; TRBD2 aligns across 11 bases. The CDR3 has 15 amino acids. Germline V lookup: CDR1 SSHAT, CDR2 FNYEAQ (reference sequence). The J segment lost 7 bases and the V segment lost 3 bases, leaving 5 bases of the junction unmatched. The CDR3 coding sequence is TGTGCCAGCAGCTTGACTAGCGGGAATGTAAATGAGCAGTTCTTC. It yields the protein CASSLTSGNVNEQFF. The complete variable domain, with remaining parts taken from reference TRBV7-7 and TRBJ2-1, reads GAGVSQSPRYKVTKRGQDVTLRCDPISSHATLYWYQQALGQGPEFLTYFNYEAQPDKSGLPSDRFSAERPEGSISTLTIQRTEQRDSAMYRCASSLTSGNVNEQFFGPGTRLTVL.

This clonotype showed up many times. V usage is TRBV28 and J usage is TRBJ2-1; D remains unclear. V gave up 7 bases and J gave up 15 bases, with 13 bases separating them. Germline V gives CDR1 MDHEN, CDR2 SYDVKM. CDR3 length: 10 amino acids. The CDR3 region is CASNGPPRFF. CDR3 nucleotides: TGTGCCAGCAACGGGCCCCCCCGGTTCTTC. Based on the CDR3 plus reference TRBV28 and TRBJ2-1, the full variable domain is DVKVTQSSRYLVKRTGEKVFLECVQDMDHENMFWYRQDPGLGLRLIYFSYDVKMKEKGDIPEGYSVSREKKERFSLILESASTNQTSMYLCASNGPPRFFGPGTRLTVL.

This clonotype was seen many times. The rearrangement joins TRBV12-5 to TRBJ2-1; perhaps TRBD1 as D (6 bases). This CDR3 comprises 16 residues. Trimming cost V 0 bases and J 7 bases, with 16 bases left between them. Germline CDR1 and CDR2: LGHNT and FRNRAP. The CDR3 spells CASGLVPVQGKNEQFF. CDR3 in DNA: TGTGCTAGTGGTTTGGTACCCGTGCAGGGGAAGAATGAGCAGTTCTTC.

The CDR3 nucleotides read TGTGCCAGCAGTGAACTAGGGAACACTGAAGCTTTCTTT. Its protein is CASSELGNTEAFF. The chain employs TRBV2 and TRBJ1-1; no reliable D call. Looked up from germline, CDR1 is SNHLY and CDR2 is FYNNEI. The V gene lost 2 bases and the J gene lost 1 base, with 5 bases spanning the gap. This CDR3 spans 13 amino acids.

This clonotype was picked up many times. V and J are TRBV15 and TRBJ2-1; 13 positions agree with TRBD2. There are 15 residues in the CDR3. The germline V gene encodes CDR1 LNHNV and CDR2 YYDKDF (reference sequence). V lost 1 base to trimming and J lost 6 bases; unmatched junction nucleotides: 0. This chain's CDR3 is CATSRGTSGGNEQFF. The CDR3 coding sequence is TGTGCCACCAGCAGAGGGACTAGCGGGGGCAATGAGCAGTTCTTC.

This clonotype is classed as medium-sized (0.01 to 0.1%). The chain joins TRBV6-2 or TRBV6-3 to TRBJ2-7; D ambiguous. CDR1 is MNHEY and CDR2 is SVGEGT in the germline V gene. Deletions cut 2 bases from V and 3 bases from J, with 5 bases between. The CDR3 has 12 residues. CDR3 loop: CASSYNYYEQYF. The CDR3 bases are TGTGCCAGCAGTTACAACTACTACGAGCAGTACTTC.

This clonotype was recorded many times. The chain carries TRBV7-9 and TRBJ2-6; 7 bases align to TRBD1. Per the germline V gene, CDR1 is SEHNR and CDR2 is FQNEAQ (reference sequence). V lost 3 bases to trimming and J lost 0 bases; unmatched junction nucleotides: 2. The CDR3 totals 16 residues. The CDR3 sequence is CASSLTGLSGANVLTF. CDR3 bases: TGTGCCAGCAGCTTGACAGGGCTCTCTGGGGCCAACGTCCTGACTTTC.

This clonotype came up many times. The chain is built from TRBV5-1 and TRBJ2-7; TRBD1 matches at 8 bases. V lost 7 bases and J lost 5; bases outside the gene matches: 11. CDR1 and CDR2 from the germline V gene are SGHRS and YFSETQ. The CDR3 runs to 14 residues. CDR3 sequence: CASRHYTTGDEQYF. For the CDR3, the DNA is TGCGCCAGCCGACATTATACGACAGGGGACGAGCAGTACTTC.

This clonotype occurred many times. V and J are TRBV7-6 and TRBJ1-4; D unclear. V lost 4 bases and J 4 bases, leaving 13 bases between the germline ends. Germline values: CDR1 SGHVS, CDR2 FNYEAQ. This CDR3 contains 15 residues. In nucleotides, the CDR3 is TGTGCCAGCAGCTATGGACGGCTGGGTAATGAAAAACTGTTTTTT. Protein: CASSYGRLGNEKLFF.

This clonotype was observed at least ten times. The CDR3 region is CASSLAQVGTEAFF. CDR3 bases: TGTGCCAGCAGCTTGGCTCAGGTTGGCACTGAAGCTTTCTTT. J is TRBJ1-1 and V is TRBV5-4; D remains ambiguous. This CDR3 has 14 amino acids. Germline lookup yields CDR1 SGHNT and CDR2 YYREEE (reference sequence). V dropped 0 bases and J dropped 4 bases, with 10 bases sitting between them.

This clonotype has at least ten counts. This chain joins TRBV28 and TRBJ2-1; 9 nucleotides align to TRBD2. The germline V gene encodes CDR1 MDHEN and CDR2 SYDVKM. This CDR3 comprises 17 residues. V lost 2 bases to trimming and J lost 9 bases; unmatched junction nucleotides: 14. The CDR3 loop reads CASSLDIGVAGDFEQFF. CDR3 nucleotides: TGTGCCAGCAGTTTAGATATCGGGGTAGCGGGAGATTTTGAGCAGTTCTTC.

Many counts were recorded for this clonotype. The CDR3 DNA is TGTGCCAGCAGTTTTTTCAGGCGTGAGCAGTTCTTC. This encodes CASSFFRREQFF. The rearrangement links TRBV27 to TRBJ2-1, with unresolved D. Germline values: CDR1 MNHEY, CDR2 SMNVEV (reference sequence). CDR3 length: 12 residues. Trimming stripped 3 bases from V and 9 bases from J, with 9 bases between.

Ten or more counts support this clonotype. The chain carries TRBV5-1 and TRBJ2-1; TRBD2 agrees at 7 bases. The germline V gene encodes CDR1 SGHRS and CDR2 YFSETQ. V gave up 1 base and J gave up 0 bases; unmatched junction bases: 7. CDR3 length equals 17 residues. CDR3 protein: CASSLWGAGDSYNEQFF. Here the CDR3 DNA reads TGCGCCAGCAGCTTGTGGGGTGCGGGAGACTCCTACAATGAGCAGTTCTTC.

This clonotype was counted at least ten times. The chain is built from TRBV28 and TRBJ1-6, with D unclear. V lost 2 bases, J lost 6 bases, and 11 bases lay in between. Germline values: CDR1 MDHEN, CDR2 SYDVKM. The CDR3 has 15 residues. CDR3: CASSLPPPINSPLHF. For the CDR3, the DNA is TGTGCCAGCAGTTTACCGCCGCCGATTAATTCACCCCTCCACTTT. The variable domain in full, with the rest retrieved from reference TRBV28 and TRBJ1-6, is DVKVTQSSRYLVKRTGEKVFLECVQDMDHENMFWYRQDPGLGLRLIYFSYDVKMKEKGDIPEGYSVSREKKERFSLILESASTNQTSMYLCASSLPPPINSPLHFGNGTRLTVT.

In this sample, this clonotype turned up many times. V and J are TRBV27 and TRBJ2-1, with 11 bases matching TRBD2. The CDR3 loop spans 19 amino acids. Per the germline V gene, CDR1 is MNHEY and CDR2 is SMNVEV (reference sequence). Trimming at V came to 1 base and at J to 5 bases, leaving 13 bases not matched to a gene. The CDR3 DNA reads as TGTGCCAGCAGTTTATGGAAACTAGCGGGAGTCTTGGAGGACAATGAGCAGTTCTTC. It translates to CASSLWKLAGVLEDNEQFF.

This chain uses TRBV4-2 with TRBJ2-7; D tentatively fits TRBD1 or TRBD2 (5 bases each). Trimming pared 0 bases from V and 3 bases from J, leaving 12 bases between. Germline lookup yields CDR1 LGHNA and CDR2 YNFKEQ. This CDR3 is built from 15 residues. The CDR3 region is CASSQDGGGGYEQYF. DNA for the CDR3: TGTGCCAGCAGCCAAGATGGGGGTGGGGGCTACGAGCAGTACTTC.

This clonotype was counted many times. The J gene is TRBJ1-1, the V gene TRBV20-1; D gene unclear. CDR1 and CDR2 (germline): DFQATT, SNEGSKA (reference sequence). V lost 1 base and J 0 bases, leaving 12 bases between the germline ends. There are 15 residues in the CDR3. The CDR3 DNA sequence: TGCAGTGCTAGAGGATTGAACAACATGAACACTGAAGCTTTCTTT. This translates into CSARGLNNMNTEAFF.

The chain employs TRBV5-5 and TRBJ2-1; TRBD2 matches at 16 bases. CDR3 length equals 17 residues. After removal of 3 bases from V and 10 bases from J, the junction contained 10 bases not matched to a gene. Germline V gene sequence: CDR1 SGHKS, CDR2 YYEKEE (reference sequence). CDR3 DNA: TGTGCCAGCAGCTCCTCGGGACTAGCGGGAGGGTTAGGCGAGCAGTTCTTC. It is translated as CASSSSGLAGGLGEQFF.

The V gene is TRBV5-1, the J gene TRBJ2-3; D not resolved. CDR3 length equals 14 residues. The germline gives CDR1 SGHRS, CDR2 YFSETQ. Trimming stripped 4 bases from V and 0 bases from J, with 9 bases between. DNA of the CDR3: TGCGCCAGCAGCATAATGGCGAGCACAGATACGCAGTATTTT. Translated, it gives CASSIMASTDTQYF.

The chain uses TRBV7-9 and TRBJ2-3; D not resolved. Germline V lookup: CDR1 SEHNR, CDR2 FQNEAQ (reference sequence). The CDR3 is made up of 14 amino acids. Trimming removed 1 base from V and 1 base from J, with 6 bases in between. The chain's CDR3 is CASSLEAGTDTQYF. The CDR3 DNA sequence: TGTGCCAGCAGCTTAGAAGCAGGCACAGATACGCAGTATTTT. The whole variable domain, remainder taken from reference TRBV7-9 and TRBJ2-3, is DTGVSQNPRHKITKRGQNVTFRCDPISEHNRLYWYRQTLGQGPEFLTYFQNEAQLEKSRLLSDRFSAERPKGSFSTLEIQRTEQGDSAMYLCASSLEAGTDTQYFGPGTRLTVL.